The text below deals with one T cell receptor beta chain. No cognate antigen has been identified for it. No much larger clone exists at a distance of one base, and base qualities are not known. V is clipped by 9 bases and J by 1 base, and the sequence between their germline boundaries is 13 bases long. The CDR3 runs 14 amino acids, cysteine and phenylalanine included. The kept DNA is CDR3 alone, 42 bases in frame from the first base. As encoded in the germline V gene, CDR1 is MNHEY while CDR2 is SVGAGI. Sample time point, as interpreted from the label and publication: about 28 days (+/-7) after the second vaccine dose. Explained via the paper, the treatment or condition label denotes: meningococcal conjugate vaccine given as trial control. Samples from vaccinated people were obtained from the UK trials COV001 and COV002, which included a single-blind randomized controlled phase 2/3 trial of AZD1222 (ChAdOx1 nCoV-19) in healthy adults. Trial participant PBMC samples were collected at day 0 and day 28 after the second dose for TCRbeta chain sequencing.

The CDR3 regions of human TCRbeta chains were subjected to immunosequencing. Regarding the original processing steps: TCRs in the repertoires were matched against a reference library of SARS-CoV-2-specific TCRs that had been generated with the MIRA antigen-specificity platform. Breadth was defined as the fraction of unique TCRs that were SARS-CoV-2-associated, and depth was defined as the fraction of total T cells that were SARS-CoV-2-associated. Using the MIRA data, each spike-specific TCR was mapped to the spike region that the TCR reacts to and placed in a CD4 or CD8 class. Log10-transformed breadth and depth values were compared by one-way ANOVA with Sidak's multiple comparisons tests. TCRdb took this table from immuneACCESS and kept in-frame rearrangements with V and J called. Such tables lack part of the clones; where checked against another copy, unresolved V genes explain under half of the gap, and the rest is unexplained. The V and J calls and clone size are taken from that table; D and trimming were inferred from the DNA. Present in this sample are 200,000 to 250,000 clones, 94% of which were seen just once. Approximately 1.7% of the sample belongs to the ten largest clones.

This specimen comes from a study of T cell responses to AZD1222 COVID-19 vaccine (dated by TCRdb to the early 2020s). About the investigation overall: TCR sequencing covered more than 230 trial participants: 200 to 220 given two doses of AZD1222 and approximately 26 given two doses of MenACWY control vaccine. Trial participants were enrolled by age into subgroups of 18-55, 56-69 and 70-plus years, and about 150, 27 and 61 TCR-sequenced participants, respectively, were included in these subgroups.

Study-wide findings and limitations: Conclusions about previously exposed vaccinees are limited, since just 5 to 7 AZD1222 recipients were seropositive for SARS-CoV-2 at baseline. Reportedly, almost half of the unique spike-specific TCRs recognized epitopes lying outside the regions that are mutated in the B.1.351 and B.1.1.7 variants. A significant rise in spike-specific TCR breadth and depth was observed after two AZD1222 doses relative to day 0 and relative to MenACWY recipients. Because no day 14 peak-response samples were available, repertoires were characterized only after the peak T cell response. The 56-69-year group was small, and its depth increase did not reach significance, likely because of low power. Most participants were white British and females outnumbered males, and the authors suggested that clonal diversity may have been underestimated. The whole spike protein was spanned by vaccine-associated CD4 TCRs, and dominant responses were seen in regions 160-218 and 743-854.

The chain is made from TRBV6-5 and TRBJ1-3; TRBD1 is a possible D gene, resting on 5 matching bases. The TCR sequence derives from an adult who received the MenACWY meningococcal vaccine as a control. The specimen comprised peripheral blood, sampled 28 days after the second dose of the MenACWY control vaccine. The CDR3 protein: CASRDPASGNTIYF. The DNA is as follows: TGTGCCAGTCGGGACCCCGCGTCTGGAAACACCATATATTTT.